The clone carrying this T cell receptor beta chain has ten or more counts. Its antigen is not known. The data were taken from a study of CD8+CD57+ T cells in acquired aplastic anemia. From germline, CDR1 is DFQATT and CDR2 SNEGSKA (reference sequence). The CDR3 length is 14 residues. Germline trimming cut 5 bases from V and 2 bases from J; bases unmatched to any gene: 6. Study findings and constraints: Common to patients and controls were 25 to 30 CD8+ CDR3 sequences.

For sequencing, patients were chosen who had shown expansion of CD8+CD57+ cells by flow cytometry. Severe acquired aplastic anemia was diagnosed in all patients. Genomic DNA acted as the template from which TCR beta VDJ combination and CDR3 sequence profiling were carried out. Each CDR3 protein gets one entry after TCRdb re-called the reads with MiXCR. The data show approximately 470,000 distinct CDR3 sequences, more than 25% seen once. The V call is TRBV20-1, the J call TRBJ2-7; the match to TRBD1 covers 10 bases. The sequenced sample consisted of sorted CD4+, CD8+, or CD8+CD57+ T cells (not recorded which) from PBMCs. This TCR came from a human donor with aplastic anemia. The chain's CDR3 is CSASGGQGAYEQYF. As DNA, the CDR3 is TGCAGTGCTTCGGGAGGACAGGGGGCCTACGAGCAGTACTTC.